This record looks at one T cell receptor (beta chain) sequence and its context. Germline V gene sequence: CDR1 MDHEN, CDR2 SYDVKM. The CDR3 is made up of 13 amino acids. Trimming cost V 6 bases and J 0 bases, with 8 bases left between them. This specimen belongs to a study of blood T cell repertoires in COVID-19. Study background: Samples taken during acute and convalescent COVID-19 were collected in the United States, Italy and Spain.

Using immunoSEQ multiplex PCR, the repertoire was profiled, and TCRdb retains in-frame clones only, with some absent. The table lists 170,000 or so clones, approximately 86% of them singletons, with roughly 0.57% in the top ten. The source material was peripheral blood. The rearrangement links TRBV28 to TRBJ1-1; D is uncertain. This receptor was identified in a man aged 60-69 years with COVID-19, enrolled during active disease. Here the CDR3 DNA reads TGTGCCAGCAGGACACTCATGAACACTGAAGCTTTCTTT. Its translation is CASRTLMNTEAFF.